This passage covers 29 T cell receptor beta chains from one sample sequenced in a study of metastatic and nonmetastatic thyroid tumors. Every patient underwent thyroid surgery untreated. Using MiXCR, TCRdb reanalyzed the PCR reads. The sample lists 10,000 to 15,000 clones, around a quarter seen once, with roughly 18% in the top ten. The sample taken for sequencing was tumor tissue. These receptors were obtained from a female donor with papillary thyroid cancer or a benign thyroid nodule (not recorded which). Some clones in this sample may be carry-over from other donors' samples.

The chain has TRBV19 and TRBJ1-1; TRBD1 matches at 7 bases. After removal of 3 bases from V and 11 bases from J, the junction contained 9 bases not matched to a gene. Germline V gene lookup returns CDR1 LNHDA and CDR2 SQIVND (reference sequence). CDR3 size: 13 residues. CDR3 coding DNA: TGTGCCAGTAGTATTAAGAGGCAGGGACAGGCTTTCTTT. Its protein product is CASSIKRQGQAFF.

The sample holds many counts of this clone. The rearrangement links TRBV5-1 to TRBJ2-6, with D possibly TRBD2 on 5 matching bases. V was clipped by 3 bases and J by 0 bases, with 19 bases between them. CDR3 length equals 19 residues. Germline CDR1 and CDR2: SGHRS and YFSETQ. The CDR3 sequence is CASSSTTSTSTSGANVLTF. The CDR3, as DNA: TGCGCCAGCAGCTCGACTACTTCTACCAGTACCTCTGGGGCCAACGTCCTGACTTTC.

Concerning this clone itself: In this CDR3 the conserved last residue, phenylalanine or tryptophan, is missing, so a read error is likely. The CDR3 nucleotides read TGTGCCAGCAGTTTAATGGGCTATTGCTACACCCTC. Translating gives CASSLMGYCYTL. The chain couples TRBV28 to TRBJ1-2; D is ambiguous. The germline gives CDR1 MDHEN, CDR2 SYDVKM. CDR3 length equals 12 residues.

This rearrangement joins TRBV13 to TRBJ1-5, with D unclear. Trimming took off 4 bases at V and 4 bases at J, with 8 bases between the two ends. The germline gives CDR1 PRHDT, CDR2 FYEKMQ (reference sequence). The CDR3 sequence is 13 residues long. Written as DNA, the CDR3 is TGTGCCAGCAGCTCGATGGGGAATCAGCCCCAGCATTTT. It is translated as CASSSMGNQPQHF.

The chain combines TRBV6-6 with TRBJ1-1, with a tentative D call TRBD1 (6 bases). Germline CDR1 MNHNY, CDR2 SVGAGI (reference sequence). This CDR3 comprises 18 residues. V was pared by 0 bases and J by 0 bases, with 17 bases between. CDR3 DNA sequence: TGTGCCAGCAGTTACTCGACAGGCGGTAGTGGGGTGAACACTGAAGCTTTCTTT. It translates to CASSYSTGGSGVNTEAFF.

The rearrangement joins TRBV12-3 or TRBV12-4 to TRBJ1-5, with 8 bases identical to TRBD1. Trimming cost V 8 bases and J 4 bases; bases outside gene matches: 10. This CDR3 is 15 amino acids long. The CDR3 DNA reads TGTGCCAGCGTGTTGACAGGGGCTCGGAATCAGCCCCAGCATTTT. This gives the protein CASVLTGARNQPQHF.

This clone was seen a single time. V usage is TRBV20-1 and J usage is TRBJ2-3; 11 bases align to TRBD2. V dropped 0 bases and J dropped 4; count of bases not matched to a gene: 15. The CDR3 is 19 amino acids. Germline assignment: CDR1 DFQATT and CDR2 SNEGSKA (reference sequence). This CDR3 reads CSARDPRLAGTPRADTQYF. CDR3 bases: TGCAGTGCTAGAGACCCAAGACTAGCGGGAACCCCACGGGCAGATACGCAGTATTTT.

The genes are TRBV6-2 or TRBV6-3 and TRBJ2-2; D is unclear. The V gene lost 2 bases and the J gene lost 7 bases, with 11 bases spanning the gap. CDR3 size: 14 residues. Germline CDR1 MNHEY, CDR2 SVGEGT. CDR3 sequence (DNA): TGTGCCAGCAGTTACAGGTTTGGCGACGGGGAGCTGTTTTTT. Protein sequence: CASSYRFGDGELFF.

This clone is medium-sized (0.01 to 0.1%). This chain joins TRBV7-8 and TRBJ2-1; D tentatively fits TRBD1 or TRBD2 (5 bases each). Germline CDR1 SGHVS, CDR2 FQNEAQ. V was clipped by 10 bases and J by 4 bases, with 14 bases between them. The CDR3 has 13 amino acids. The CDR3 loop reads CATAGTIYNEQFF. The CDR3 DNA reads TGTGCCACCGCCGGGACCATTTACAATGAGCAGTTCTTC.

This clone was seen a few times. J is TRBJ2-1 and V is TRBV6-5, with 15 bases matching TRBD2. Germline V gene data show CDR1 as MNHEY and CDR2 as SVGAGI. Germline trimming cut 5 bases from V and 7 bases from J; bases unmatched to any gene: 12. This CDR3 comprises 18 residues. The CDR3 DNA follows: TGTGCCAGCAGTCCGCGGACTAGCGGGGGGGCCTTGCGAAATGAGCAGTTCTTC. It yields the protein CASSPRTSGGALRNEQFF.

The chain recombines TRBV30 with TRBJ2-7; the D is unclear. The CDR3 extends over 12 amino acids. The germline V gene has CDR1 GTSNPN and CDR2 SVGIG (reference sequence). The V gene lost 2 bases and the J gene lost 4 bases, with 9 bases spanning the gap. DNA for the CDR3: TGTGCCTGGAGTTGGCTAGAATACGAGCAGTACTTC. Protein sequence: CAWSWLEYEQYF.

This clone has only a few counts. The chain couples TRBV2 to TRBJ2-1; 8 nucleotides match TRBD1. V gave up 4 bases and J gave up 6 bases; unmatched junction bases: 8. Looked up from germline, CDR1 is SNHLY and CDR2 is FYNNEI. This CDR3 region has 15 residues. The CDR3 spells CASSVGQGGINEQFF. CDR3 DNA: TGTGCCAGCAGTGTTGGACAGGGCGGGATCAATGAGCAGTTCTTC.

This clone was seen only a few times. The V gene is TRBV6-1, the J gene TRBJ2-5; D remains unclear. The germline V gene encodes CDR1 MNHNS and CDR2 SASEGT. Trimming removed 2 bases from V and 4 bases from J, with 11 bases in between. This CDR3 region has 14 residues. The CDR3 spells CASSEYGAGETQYF. CDR3 in DNA: TGTGCCAGCAGTGAATATGGAGCCGGAGAGACCCAGTACTTC.

This clone is labeled medium-sized. The CDR3 region has the DNA TGTGCCAGCAGCCCATATACAGGGAACCAGCCCCAGCATTTT. This sequence encodes CASSPYTGNQPQHF. The genes are TRBV7-9 and TRBJ1-5, with D possibly matching TRBD1 (6 bases). This CDR3 region has 14 residues. CDR1 and CDR2 from the germline V gene are SEHNR and FQNEAQ (reference sequence). V was shortened by 5 bases and J by 7 bases, with 15 bases between the two germline ends. Together with reference TRBV7-9 and TRBJ1-5, the CDR3 gives the full variable domain: DTGVSQNPRHKITKRGQNVTFRCDPISEHNRLYWYRQTLGQGPEFLTYFQNEAQLEKSRLLSDRFSAERPKGSFSTLEIQRTEQGDSAMYLCASSPYTGNQPQHFGDGTRLSIL.

This clone was counted at least ten times. The chain carries TRBV7-3 and TRBJ2-1, with a weak D call TRBD2 (6 bases). V was clipped by 5 bases and J by 8 bases, with 16 bases between them. The CDR3 has 14 amino acids. The germline V gene encodes CDR1 SGHTA and CDR2 FQGTGA. CDR3 region: CASSQGLDGDEQFF. The CDR3 region has the DNA TGTGCCAGCAGCCAGGGACTCGACGGGGATGAGCAGTTCTTC.

The chain employs TRBV5-1 and TRBJ2-7; TRBD2 aligns across 11 bases. The V gene's germline CDR1 is SGHRS and CDR2 YFSETQ. The junction had 7 bases not matched to a gene; V was cut back by 2 bases and J by 0 bases. The CDR3 covers 17 residues. CDR3 residues: CASSFTGTSGTSYEQYF. The CDR3 coding sequence is TGCGCCAGCAGCTTTACCGGGACTAGCGGAACCTCCTACGAGCAGTACTTC.

This clone was picked up many times. This rearrangement joins TRBV7-3 to TRBJ1-1; D is possibly TRBD1 (6 bases). CDR1 is SGHTA and CDR2 is FQGTGA in the germline V gene. V lost 5 bases and J 4 bases, leaving 23 bases between the germline ends. The CDR3 sequence is 17 residues long. The CDR3: CASSPRRGARGGTEAFF. The CDR3 region has the DNA TGTGCCAGCAGCCCCAGGCGGGGGGCGCGAGGGGGCACTGAAGCTTTCTTT.

This clone was counted at least ten times. The same CDR3 also results from other DNA sequences found in this sample. V gene TRBV20-1 combines with J gene TRBJ1-6; D gene unclear. The CDR3 is 14 residues long. V was trimmed by 5 bases and J by 3 bases, leaving 11 bases between them. CDR1 and CDR2 from the germline V gene are DFQATT and SNEGSKA (reference sequence). CDR3 amino acids: CSAEPQSYNSPLHF. CDR3 nucleotide sequence: TGCAGTGCTGAACCGCAGAGCTATAATTCACCCCTCCACTTT.

CDR3 sequence: CASSLQTVAEAFF. The CDR3 DNA reads as TGCGCCAGCAGCTTGCAGACGGTTGCGGAAGCTTTCTTT. V is TRBV5-1 and J is TRBJ1-1, with D hard to call. Germline V gives CDR1 SGHRS, CDR2 YFSETQ. The CDR3 is 13 residues long. V dropped 1 base and J dropped 8 bases, with 12 bases sitting between them.

This clone was found once. One end of the junction varies from germline; a read error may be responsible. This rearrangement joins TRBV5-1 to TRBJ2-7, with 12 bases aligning to TRBD2. Germline V gene data show CDR1 as SGHRS and CDR2 as YFSETQ. CDR3 length: 15 residues. For the CDR3, the DNA is TGCGCCAGCAGCGCGGGACTAGCGGGTCCCTACGATCAGTACTTC. It encodes CASSAGLAGPYDQYF.

This clone has at least ten counts. The chain couples TRBV11-2 to TRBJ1-5; TRBD1 aligns across 10 bases. Germline V gene lookup returns CDR1 SGHAT and CDR2 FQNNGV. The CDR3 has 15 residues. The J segment lost 4 bases and the V segment lost 3 bases, leaving 3 bases of the junction unmatched. This chain's CDR3 is CASSFRTGGNQPQHF. CDR3 bases: TGTGCCAGCAGCTTCCGGACAGGGGGTAATCAGCCCCAGCATTTT.

This clone was found many times. The chain links TRBV27 to TRBJ2-1; TRBD2 might be the D (5 bases). The V end lost 5 bases, the J end lost 5 bases, and 10 bases lay between the germline ends. Germline assignment: CDR1 MNHEY and CDR2 SMNVEV (reference sequence). The CDR3 covers 13 residues. CDR3 coding DNA: TGTGCCAGCAGTCCGCGGGTCAACAATGAGCAGTTCTTC. This translates into CASSPRVNNEQFF.

This clone was recorded many times. This sequence joins TRBV9 and TRBJ2-7; the D is unclear. From germline, CDR1 is SGDLS and CDR2 YYNGEE. This CDR3 has 13 residues. The V gene lost 0 bases and the J gene lost 0 bases, with 4 bases spanning the gap. Here the CDR3 DNA reads TGTGCCAGCAGCGTAGCCCCCTCCTACGAGCAGTACTTC. It translates to CASSVAPSYEQYF. Looking up the rest from reference TRBV9 and TRBJ2-7 gives the full variable domain: DSGVTQTPKHLITATGQRVTLRCSPRSGDLSVYWYQQSLDQGLQFLIQYYNGEERAKGNILERFSAQQFPDLHSELNLSSLELGDSALYFCASSVAPSYEQYFGPGTRLTVT.

Within the sample, this clone is medium-sized (0.01 to 0.1%). The chain joins TRBV7-6 to TRBJ2-3, with unresolved D. The CDR3 spans 12 residues. The V end was cut by 4 bases, the J end by 0 bases, with 2 bases between. Germline values: CDR1 SGHVS, CDR2 FNYEAQ. The CDR3 reads CASSSSTDTQYF. The CDR3 nucleotides read TGTGCCAGCAGCTCGAGCACAGATACGCAGTATTTT. The full variable domain, its missing parts supplied by reference TRBV7-6 and TRBJ2-3, is GAGVSQSPRYKVTKRGQDVALRCDPISGHVSLYWYRQALGQGPEFLTYFNYEAQQDKSGLPNDRFSAERPEGSISTLTIQRTEQRDSAMYRCASSSSTDTQYFGPGTRLTVL.

Regarding this clone: The final CDR3 position lacks the conserved phenylalanine or tryptophan, pointing to a likely read error. Because the CDR3's place on the DNA is in doubt, the DNA is left out and the CDR3 is given as listed by TCRdb. This chain uses TRBV6-1 with TRBJ2-1; TRBD1 reflects the table's D call only, with no check against the DNA. Germline values: CDR1 MNHNS, CDR2 SASEGT. The CDR3 spans 13 amino acids, including both terminal residues. CDR3 loop: CASSEQGPEGQFL.

This clone is medium-sized in the sample. The CDR3 region has the DNA TGTGCCAGCACCAAATCAGGGGGGCAGGGTGAAGCTTTCTTT. It codes for CASTKSGGQGEAFF. V and J are TRBV12-3 or TRBV12-4 and TRBJ1-1; 7 nucleotides match TRBD1. CDR3 length equals 14 residues. The J segment lost 7 bases and the V segment lost 7 bases, leaving 12 bases of the junction unmatched.

This clone occurred once. The chain is built from TRBV3-1 and TRBJ1-6, with D unresolved. The CDR3 loop spans 13 amino acids. V lost 4 bases and J lost 9, with 10 bases in between. Germline V gene sequence: CDR1 LGHDT, CDR2 YNNKEL (reference sequence). CDR3 in amino acids: CASSPNSGSPLHF. The CDR3, as DNA: TGTGCCAGCAGCCCTAACAGTGGTTCACCCCTCCACTTT.

The chain carries TRBV7-2 and TRBJ1-1, with 10 bases fitting TRBD1. Germline V CDR1 and CDR2: SGHTA, FQGNSA. CDR3 length: 16 amino acids. The ends lost 1 base at V and 6 bases at J; junction bases unmatched: 8. CDR3 DNA: TGTGCCAGCAGCTTAGGGCGGGGGACAGGGGCCGCTGAAGCTTTCTTT. It yields the protein CASSLGRGTGAAEAFF.

In its sample, this clone is medium-sized (0.01 to 0.1%). The gene calls are TRBV3-1 and TRBJ2-7; D is unclear. With 1 base removed from V and 5 bases from J, the gap between germline ends came to 9 bases. The CDR3 length is 13 residues. Germline V gene lookup returns CDR1 LGHDT and CDR2 YNNKEL (reference sequence). The CDR3, as DNA: TGTGCCAGCAGCCAAGCGTTTCGGAACGAGCAGTACTTC. Translation gives CASSQAFRNEQYF.